This entry lists 26 T cell receptor beta chains sequenced from one sample in a study of identical twins. MiXCR, run by TCRdb on the 5' RACE reads, gives a single entry per CDR3 protein. There are some 790,000 distinct CDR3 sequences in the sample; around a sixth occur only once, and less than 15% lies in the top ten. These data also formed part of another study, on T cells expressing NK-cell markers.

The sequencing sample was made of PBMCs. The receptors shown here come from a woman aged 18-29 years in good health.

Only a few counts were recorded for this clonotype. The chain links TRBV5-6 to TRBJ2-7; a possible D gene is TRBD1 (6 bases). The CDR3 has 15 amino acids. Germline CDR1 and CDR2: SGHDT and YYEEEE. The ends were cut back, 1 base at V and 3 bases at J, with 14 bases in the middle. The DNA of the CDR3 is TGTGCCAGCAGCTTGTTGGGGGCCTCCCGCTACGAGCAGTACTTC. Translation gives CASSLLGASRYEQYF. Full variable domain (outside the CDR3, taken from reference TRBV5-6 and TRBJ2-7): DAGVTQSPTHLIKTRGQQVTLRCSPKSGHDTVSWYQQALGQGPQFIFQYYEEEERQRGNFPDRFSGHQFPNYSSELNVNALLLGDSALYLCASSLLGASRYEQYFGPGTRLTVT.

V and J are TRBV6-1 and TRBJ1-2; D is possibly TRBD1 (5 bases). The CDR3 is 14 residues long. CDR1 is MNHNS, CDR2 SASEGT, per germline. V was cut by 6 bases and J by 3 bases, with 14 bases left in between. The CDR3, as DNA: TGTGCCAGCAGCCAGGGTGAGGGGTACTATGGCTACACCTTC. This encodes CASSQGEGYYGYTF.

In its sample, this clonotype was seen once. J is TRBJ2-7 and V is TRBV12-3 or TRBV12-4; 10 bases are shared with TRBD2. The CDR3 has 15 amino acids. The V segment lost 2 bases and the J segment 7 bases; nucleotides outside the gene matches: 8. CDR3 sequence (DNA): TGTGCCAGCAGTTTAAGCCTAGCGGGAGCACGGGAGCAGTACTTC. It yields the protein CASSLSLAGAREQYF.

CDR3 region: CSALSPTDTQYF. The CDR3, as DNA: TGCAGTGCTCTCAGCCCGACAGATACGCAGTATTTT. V gene TRBV20-1 combines with J gene TRBJ2-3; unclear D gene. The CDR3 consists of 12 residues. V lost 5 bases, J lost 3 bases, and 9 bases lay in between. Germline CDR1 and CDR2: DFQATT and SNEGSKA (reference sequence).

V gene TRBV10-3 combines with J gene TRBJ2-2; D unresolved. Trimming removed 4 bases at V and 1 base at J, with 4 bases between. The CDR3 covers 13 residues. From germline, CDR1 is ENHRY and CDR2 SYGVKD. The CDR3 coding sequence is TGTGCCATCAGTGGAGAGAACACCGGGGAGCTGTTTTTT. Translation: CAISGENTGELFF.

V is TRBV12-3 or TRBV12-4 and J is TRBJ2-1; 8 nucleotides match TRBD2. The CDR3 runs to 17 residues. V dropped 6 bases and J dropped 0; count of bases not matched to a gene: 10. CDR3 coding DNA: TGTGCCAGCAGGGAGGAACTAGCGGCCAGCTCCTACAATGAGCAGTTCTTC. This gives the protein CASREELAASSYNEQFF.

The gene calls are TRBV29-1 and TRBJ2-1; 9 bases are shared with TRBD2. Germline assignment: CDR1 SQVTM and CDR2 ANQGSEA. V was pared by 7 bases and J by 8 bases, with 9 bases of the junction left unmatched. CDR3 length: 13 residues. This CDR3 is CSADGAGGDEQFF. CDR3 DNA: TGCAGCGCCGACGGGGCGGGAGGGGATGAGCAGTTCTTC.

The chain recombines TRBV30 with TRBJ2-2; D possibly uses TRBD1 or TRBD2 (6 bases each). The CDR3 runs to 14 residues. V shed 7 bases and J shed 5 bases, with 17 bases lying between them. Germline loops: CDR1 GTSNPN, CDR2 SVGIG (reference sequence). Here the CDR3 DNA reads TGTGCCTTGGAGGGGGGACCCTGGACCGGGGAGCTGTTTTTT. It translates to CALEGGPWTGELFF. Looking up the rest from reference TRBV30 and TRBJ2-2 gives the full variable domain: SQTIHQWPATLVQPVGSPLSLECTVEGTSNPNLYWYRQAAGRGLQLLFYSVGIGQISSEVPQNLSASRPQDRQFILSSKKLLLSDSGFYLCALEGGPWTGELFFGEGSRLTVL.

The chain is built from TRBV7-9 and TRBJ1-1, with TRBD1 as a possible D gene (5 bases). From germline, CDR1 is SEHNR and CDR2 FQNEAQ (reference sequence). Trimming removed 5 bases at V and 3 bases at J, with 13 bases between. CDR3 length equals 14 residues. As DNA, the CDR3 is TGTGCCAGCAGCCTAAGACGAGGGGACACTGAAGCTTTCTTT. Translating gives CASSLRRGDTEAFF.

This sequence joins TRBV7-2 and TRBJ2-7; 16 bases match TRBD2. Germline CDR1 and CDR2: SGHTA and FQGNSA. The CDR3 is 15 residues long. J was trimmed by 6 bases and V by 5 bases; bases with no gene match: 4. The DNA of the CDR3 is TGTGCCAGCAGCCTGGGACTAGCGGGAGGGAGCGAGCAGTACTTC. Translated: CASSLGLAGGSEQYF.

This clonotype came up a few times. V is TRBV12-3 or TRBV12-4 and J is TRBJ1-4, with TRBD1 matching over 7 bases. The CDR3 is 13 residues long. V shed 6 bases, J shed 5 bases, and the junction held 3 bases outside the gene matches. The CDR3 loop is CASRRGPNEKLFF. CDR3 sequence (DNA): TGTGCCAGCAGGAGGGGGCCCAATGAAAAACTGTTTTTT.

A few counts support this clonotype. V gene TRBV12-3 or TRBV12-4 combines with J gene TRBJ1-2, with D unclear. This CDR3 comprises 14 residues. Trimming left V 5 bases short and J 7 bases short, with 17 bases between. CDR3 residues: CASSPSDTLGGYTF. CDR3 bases: TGTGCCAGCAGTCCCTCAGACACCCTAGGTGGCTACACCTTC.

This clonotype was seen more than once but under ten times. The chain recombines TRBV6-1 with TRBJ1-5; 9 positions agree with TRBD1. V was clipped by 6 bases and J by 5 bases; unmatched bases: 11. Germline lookup yields CDR1 MNHNS and CDR2 SASEGT. The CDR3 spans 16 residues. The CDR3 DNA reads as TGTGCCAGCAGCCCCGGGGGGGGACAGGGCCATCAGCCCCAGCATTTT. Translation gives CASSPGGGQGHQPQHF.

V usage is TRBV5-1 and J usage is TRBJ2-4; D might be TRBD2 (5 bases). The CDR3 runs to 16 residues. Trimming stripped 0 bases from V and 2 bases from J, with 12 bases between. CDR1 is SGHRS, CDR2 YFSETQ, per germline. The CDR3 region is CASSLEASTSKNIQYF. Here the CDR3 DNA reads TGCGCCAGCAGCTTGGAGGCTAGCACTTCCAAAAACATTCAGTACTTC.

As DNA, the CDR3 is TGTGCCATTGGGCGGCAGGACCACTATGGCTACACCTTC. The encoded protein is CAIGRQDHYGYTF. The J gene is TRBJ1-2, the V gene TRBV10-3; the D is unclear. Per the germline V gene, CDR1 is ENHRY and CDR2 is SYGVKD. V was clipped by 9 bases and J by 3 bases, with 14 bases between them. The CDR3 totals 13 residues.

The chain links TRBV5-1 to TRBJ2-1, with 9 bases matching TRBD2. The length of the CDR3 is 17 residues. Per germline, CDR1 SGHRS and CDR2 YFSETQ. With V trimmed by 5 bases and J by 2 bases, 11 bases remained unmatched. CDR3 sequence reads: CASRYTISGRTYNEQFF. CDR3 DNA: TGCGCCAGCAGATACACAATCAGCGGGAGGACCTACAATGAGCAGTTCTTC.

This chain connects TRBV20-1 to TRBJ2-1; 8 bases are shared with TRBD2. Germline V gene lookup returns CDR1 DFQATT and CDR2 SNEGSKA (reference sequence). V shed 4 bases, J shed 6 bases, and the junction held 11 bases outside the gene matches. The CDR3 has 15 residues. The CDR3 sequence is CSATSGLVSPNEQFF. The CDR3 nucleotides are TGCAGTGCTACTAGCGGGTTGGTATCCCCCAATGAGCAGTTCTTC.

This clonotype occurred many times. This chain uses TRBV4-2 with TRBJ2-5, with TRBD2 as a possible D gene (5 bases). V was cut by 0 bases and J by 5 bases, with 7 bases left in between. Germline values: CDR1 LGHNA, CDR2 YNFKEQ. The CDR3 loop spans 13 amino acids. The CDR3 spells CASSQEGSETQYF. Written as DNA, the CDR3 is TGTGCCAGCAGCCAAGAGGGGAGCGAGACCCAGTACTTC.

Details on this clonotype: With a much larger clone just one base away, this may be a read error. The chain employs TRBV6-1 and TRBJ2-1; a possible D gene is TRBD2 (6 bases). V was shortened by 10 bases and J by 3 bases, with 19 bases between the two germline ends. CDR1 and CDR2 from the germline V gene are MNHNS and SASEGT. The length of the CDR3 is 15 residues. Here the CDR3 reads CATLGPDGGYNEQFF. DNA for the CDR3: TGTGCCACCCTCGGCCCCGACGGGGGCTACAATGAGCAGTTCTTC.

This rearrangement joins TRBV20-1 to TRBJ2-5; D may be TRBD2 (6 bases). V lost 5 bases and J lost 4, with 17 bases in between. The CDR3 covers 14 residues. Germline V gene sequence: CDR1 DFQATT, CDR2 SNEGSKA (reference sequence). CDR3: CSALSVAGRETQYF. In DNA, the CDR3 is TGCAGTGCTCTGTCGGTGGCGGGGAGAGAGACCCAGTACTTC.

This clonotype was picked up many times. The chain carries TRBV12-3 or TRBV12-4 and TRBJ1-1, with D possibly TRBD1 on 5 matching bases. V was cut by 6 bases and J by 6 bases, with 11 bases left in between. This CDR3 has 12 amino acids. CDR3 region: CASSPSGPEAFF. The CDR3 DNA is TGTGCCAGCAGCCCCTCGGGGCCTGAAGCTTTCTTT.

The rearrangement uses TRBV12-3 or TRBV12-4 and TRBJ2-1; the match to TRBD1 covers 9 bases. With 4 bases clipped from V and 7 bases from J, the junction kept 8 bases outside the gene matches. There are 15 residues in the CDR3. This CDR3 is CASSSGQGPLNEQFF. CDR3 sequence (DNA): TGTGCCAGCAGTTCGGGACAGGGCCCTCTGAATGAGCAGTTCTTC.

The genes are TRBV20-1 and TRBJ1-1, with D perhaps matching TRBD1 (5 bases). Trimming cost V 4 bases and J 0 bases, with 12 bases left between them. The CDR3 contains 14 residues. The germline gives CDR1 DFQATT, CDR2 SNEGSKA (reference sequence). The CDR3 DNA reads as TGCAGTGCTACAGGCGGGGGGATGAACACTGAAGCTTTCTTT. Amino acids: CSATGGGMNTEAFF.

There are a few counts of this clonotype. The chain recombines TRBV10-3 with TRBJ2-7; 8 bases are shared with TRBD1. This CDR3 is built from 15 residues. Germline V CDR1 and CDR2: ENHRY, SYGVKD. The V gene end was trimmed by 6 bases and the J gene end by 4 bases; junction bases not matched to a gene: 11. CDR3 DNA: TGTGCCATCAGGCCCCCCGGGACAGGAGCTTACGAGCAGTACTTC. Its protein product is CAIRPPGTGAYEQYF.

The sample holds a few counts of this clonotype. The chain carries TRBV12-3 or TRBV12-4 and TRBJ2-1, with D possibly TRBD2 on 5 matching bases. Trimming left V 2 bases short and J 10 bases short, with 12 bases between. The length of the CDR3 is 13 residues. The chain's CDR3 is CASSLNEGSEQFF. The CDR3 bases are TGTGCCAGCAGTTTAAATGAGGGTAGCGAGCAGTTCTTC.

The chain couples TRBV18 to TRBJ2-1; 10 bases fit TRBD2. V gave up 1 base and J gave up 8 bases; unmatched junction bases: 5. The CDR3 contains 15 residues. Germline CDR1 reads KGHSH; CDR2 reads LQKENI. CDR3: CASSPHSGRLHEQFF. The CDR3 coding sequence is TGTGCCAGCTCACCACATAGCGGGAGGCTCCATGAGCAGTTCTTC.